This T cell receptor (beta chain) was captured in a study of blood T cell repertoires in COVID-19 (dated by TCRdb to 2018 to 2021). Looking at the study overall: Samples from collaborators originated in the United States, Italy and Spain and spanned both the acute and convalescent phases of COVID-19. The material from the prospective study consisted of cDNA or gDNA derived from T cells, B-cell-depleted T cells, or PBMCs. Subjects who had been exposed to COVID-19, were actively infected with it, or had recovered from it provided the deeply sampled blood TCRbeta repertoires that made up the dataset. The repertoires were released in a freely available public database meant as a resource for research on the immune response to SARS-CoV-2. Samples came from the ongoing ImmuneRACE study (first 160 participants) plus 1,254 subjects from 6 global collaborators. A de-identified subject ID, COVID-19 status, age in years and sex were almost always included in the sample metadata. Where available, HLA class I and class II types were taken from metadata supplied by the sample provider and were not determined by assay-based typing.

The immunoSEQ Assay, a bias-controlled multiplex PCR, was used to amplify TCRbeta CDR3 regions from genomic DNA. The authors processed their data as follows. The number of nucleated cells in each sample was estimated by amplification of reference gene primers within the assay. Sequence reads were collapsed and filtered to measure the absolute abundance of every unique TCRbeta CDR3 rearrangement. For each sample, productive Simpson clonality was calculated as the square root of Simpson's diversity index over productive rearrangements. TCRdb mirrors the immuneACCESS table, restricted to in-frame sequences. Some clones are absent from its copies; in checked studies, under half trace to an unresolved V gene, and the reason for the others is unknown. Clone size and the V and J calls come from that table; the DNA yielded D and trimming. This sample has about 110,000 clones in its table, and over 80% of those were observed once. The ten most abundant clones make up less than 5% of the sample.

Trimming takes 3 bases from V and 4 bases from J, and the germline ends sit 6 bases apart. The CDR3 starts with the cysteine, ends with the phenylalanine, and has 13 residues. Of all the DNA, just the CDR3 is kept, 39 bases in frame from base 1. Via the germline V gene (reference sequence), CDR1 is LNHDA and CDR2 SQIVND. Each collaborating institution followed its own protocols to collect whole blood in K2EDTA tubes. For TCRbeta analysis, collaborators shipped samples as frozen whole blood, isolated PBMCs, or DNA extracted from either of those sample types. The paper's findings and limits, for the study overall: The quantity of clinical and demographic metadata differed by source and by participant and was supplied without curation.

Comments on this clone: No cognate antigen has been identified for it. No clone much larger than this one lies a single base away; base qualities are absent.

This sequence was found in a woman in her seventies with acute or convalescent COVID-19. The sample comprised peripheral blood. The chain is encoded by TRBV19 joined to TRBJ2-2, with the D gene too uncertain to name. The DNA sequence is TGTGCCAGTAGTATTCAAGCCACCGGGGAGCTGTTTTTT. This codes for CASSIQATGELFF. Reference TRBV19 and TRBJ2-2 genes cover what lies past the CDR3, so the full variable domain is DGGITQSPKYLFRKEGQNVTLSCEQNLNHDAMYWYRQDPGQGLRLIYYSQIVNDFQKGDIAEGYSVSREKKESFPLTVTSAQKNPTAFYLCASSIQATGELFFGEGSRLTVL.